The next 26 T cell receptor beta chains were all read from a single sample in a study of OX40 agonist ivuxolimab in advanced cancers. Measured with immunoSEQ multiplex PCR; TCRdb has only the in-frame clones, and not every one. The table has approximately 61,000 clones, 70% to 90% seen once; the top ten hold 0.35%. The sequences come from CD4+ or CD8+ T cells sorted from blood, collected in a trial of the OX40 agonist ivuxolimab. Receptors originate from an adult with an advanced solid tumor such as melanoma, head and neck, liver or kidney cancer.

The V and J genes are TRBV5-5 and TRBJ2-1; 7 bases align to TRBD2. The ends lost 4 bases at V and 9 bases at J; junction bases unmatched: 13. This CDR3 contains 15 residues. Germline CDR1 and CDR2: SGHKS and YYEKEE (reference sequence). CDR3 nucleotide sequence: TGTGCCAGCAGCCCCGGTGCCGGGAGGATAGGTGAGCAGTTCTTC. Translation gives CASSPGAGRIGEQFF.

The V call is TRBV7-9, the J call TRBJ1-3; D gene unclear. The ends were cut back, 6 bases at V and 0 bases at J, with 12 bases in the middle. CDR1 SEHNR and CDR2 FQNEAQ come from the germline V gene (reference sequence). The length of the CDR3 is 15 residues. The CDR3 nucleotides are TGTGCCAGCAGGCCCGCAGGAGTCTCTGGAAACACCATATATTTT. It translates to CASRPAGVSGNTIYF.

The CDR3 DNA is TGCGCCAGCAGCTCTATTCCCGGATACACAGATACGCAGTATTTT. As protein: CASSSIPGYTDTQYF. The chain carries TRBV5-1 and TRBJ2-3; D is unclear. V was shortened by 3 bases and J by 2 bases, with 13 bases between the two germline ends. The CDR3 spans 15 residues. Germline-derived CDR1 and CDR2 are SGHRS and YFSETQ.

The chain combines TRBV2 with TRBJ2-5; D remains ambiguous. Deletions cut 6 bases from V and 5 bases from J, with 10 bases between. CDR3 length: 12 amino acids. CDR1 SNHLY and CDR2 FYNNEI come from the germline V gene. In DNA, the CDR3 is TGTGCCAGCAGCGCGAGCCACGAGACCCAGTACTTC. Translating it yields CASSASHETQYF.

This clone occurred once. The chain recombines TRBV18 with TRBJ1-4, with D maybe TRBD1 (5 bases). CDR1 and CDR2 from the germline V gene are KGHSH and LQKENI. The CDR3 spans 14 residues. V was trimmed by 2 bases and J by 7 bases, leaving 11 bases between them. The DNA for the CDR3 is TGTGCCAGCTCACCAGACAGAACGGGTGAAAAACTGTTTTTT. Encoded protein: CASSPDRTGEKLFF.

The V gene is TRBV5-1, the J gene TRBJ2-4; 9 bases map to TRBD1. Germline CDR1 reads SGHRS; CDR2 reads YFSETQ. The junction had 4 bases not matched to a gene; V was cut back by 0 bases and J by 0 bases. The CDR3 consists of 17 residues. The CDR3 bases are TGCGCCAGCAGCTTGGGGGGACAGGGAGTAGCCAAAAACATTCAGTACTTC. Its protein product is CASSLGGQGVAKNIQYF.

The V and J genes are TRBV30 and TRBJ2-3, with 12 bases lining up with TRBD2. Germline CDR1 is GTSNPN and CDR2 is SVGIG (reference sequence). Trimming cost V 4 bases and J 5 bases; bases outside gene matches: 1. CDR3 size: 13 residues. DNA for the CDR3: TGTGCCTGGACTAGCGGGGGGGGAGATACGCAGTATTTT. This encodes CAWTSGGGDTQYF.

This chain links TRBV6-5 with TRBJ2-7; 7 bases line up with TRBD1. Germline lookup yields CDR1 MNHEY and CDR2 SVGAGI. CDR3 size: 14 residues. The ends lost 5 bases at V and 4 bases at J; junction bases unmatched: 8. DNA for the CDR3: TGTGCCAGCAGTGAATCTAGGGGACAGTACGAGCAGTACTTC. Translated: CASSESRGQYEQYF.

The chain combines TRBV9 with TRBJ2-3; D possibly corresponds to TRBD2 (5 bases). With 6 bases removed from V and 1 base from J, the gap between germline ends came to 15 bases. CDR1 is SGDLS and CDR2 is YYNGEE in the germline V gene. CDR3 size: 15 residues. CDR3 bases: TGTGCCAGCACCCTTCGGGGAGATGGCACAGATACGCAGTATTTT. Its translation is CASTLRGDGTDTQYF.

This sequence joins TRBV30 and TRBJ2-3; no firm D call. Trimming stripped 5 bases from V and 2 bases from J, with 5 bases between. CDR1 GTSNPN and CDR2 SVGIG come from the germline V gene (reference sequence). CDR3 length: 11 amino acids. CDR3 nucleotide sequence: TGTGCCTGGGGGATCACAGATACGCAGTATTTT. Residues: CAWGITDTQYF.

DNA for the CDR3: TGTGCCAGCAGCCAAGTTGACAGAGAGGCGGATACGCAGTATTTT. This gives the protein CASSQVDREADTQYF. This chain links TRBV4-2 with TRBJ2-3; tentative D call: TRBD1 (5 bases). V lost 1 base and J lost 6, with 14 bases in between. The germline V gene encodes CDR1 LGHNA and CDR2 YNFKEQ. CDR3 length: 15 residues.

This chain connects TRBV11-2 to TRBJ2-1; D is unresolved. Trimming took 3 bases from V and 4 from J, leaving 10 bases between them. Looked up from germline, CDR1 is SGHAT and CDR2 is FQNNGV. The CDR3 spans 14 residues. CDR3 bases: TGTGCCAGCAGCTTGACCGATGTGTACAATGAGCAGTTCTTC. The encoded protein is CASSLTDVYNEQFF. Complete variable domain (other parts from reference TRBV11-2 and TRBJ2-1): EAGVAQSPRYKIIEKRQSVAFWCNPISGHATLYWYQQILGQGPKLLIQFQNNGVVDDSQLPKDRFSAERLKGVDSTLKIQPAKLEDSAVYLCASSLTDVYNEQFFGPGTRLTVL.

This clone was found a few times. The chain joins TRBV23-1 to TRBJ2-7; D not certain. TRBV23-1 is filed as an ORF, its function uncertain. The CDR3 sequence is 10 residues long. Trimming pared 6 bases from V and 5 bases from J, leaving 5 bases between. In DNA form, the CDR3 reads TGCGCCAGCAGGGGCCACGAGCAGTACTTC. Its protein product is CASRGHEQYF.

The rearrangement uses TRBV5-1 and TRBJ1-2; 11 nucleotides line up with TRBD1. The germline V gene has CDR1 SGHRS and CDR2 YFSETQ. Trimming at V came to 4 bases and at J to 1 base, leaving 0 bases not matched to a gene. The CDR3 totals 14 residues. The chain's CDR3 is CASSGTGGNYGYTF. The CDR3 DNA follows: TGCGCCAGCAGCGGGACAGGGGGTAACTATGGCTACACCTTC.

This clone was seen a handful of times. CDR3: CAWSVRVQYPNTEAFF. CDR3 sequence (DNA): TGTGCCTGGAGTGTACGGGTCCAGTACCCGAACACTGAAGCTTTCTTT. V usage is TRBV30 and J usage is TRBJ1-1; D gene uncertain. V lost 0 bases to trimming and J lost 1 base, with 15 bases between them. Germline loops: CDR1 GTSNPN, CDR2 SVGIG (reference sequence). CDR3 length: 16 amino acids.

V and J are TRBV19 and TRBJ1-6, with 9 bases matching TRBD1. V shed 4 bases, J shed 8 bases, and the junction held 3 bases outside the gene matches. CDR1 is LNHDA, CDR2 SQIVND, per germline (reference sequence). This CDR3 is 14 amino acids long. The CDR3 loop is CASSTTGGDSPLHF. CDR3 DNA: TGTGCCAGTAGTACGACAGGGGGGGATTCACCCCTCCACTTT.

Only a few counts were recorded for this clone. The V and J genes are TRBV6-1 and TRBJ1-6; TRBD1 aligns across 9 bases. J was trimmed by 16 bases and V by 7 bases; bases with no gene match: 11. Germline values: CDR1 MNHNS, CDR2 SASEGT. The CDR3 has 13 amino acids. The CDR3 bases are TGTGCCAGCAATGTCCCGGGACAGGGAGTGCTCCACTTT. Amino acids: CASNVPGQGVLHF.

The chain joins TRBV11-2 to TRBJ1-3; no reliable D call. This CDR3 comprises 14 residues. Deletions cut 6 bases from V and 0 bases from J, with 9 bases between. The germline V gene has CDR1 SGHAT and CDR2 FQNNGV. The CDR3 region has the DNA TGTGCCAGCAGACGGTCGGGCTCTGGAAACACCATATATTTT. This translates into CASRRSGSGNTIYF.

The gene calls are TRBV18 and TRBJ2-7; D gene uncertain. In germline, CDR1 is KGHSH, CDR2 LQKENI. The CDR3 has 13 amino acids. V was clipped by 2 bases and J by 1 base, with 6 bases between them. The CDR3 DNA reads as TGTGCCAGCTCACCAGCGATATCCTACGAGCAGTACTTC. It is translated as CASSPAISYEQYF.

The rearrangement links TRBV19 to TRBJ2-3, with 8 nucleotides matching TRBD2. J lost 8 bases, V lost 7 bases, and 17 bases had no gene match. This CDR3 has 16 residues. The germline V gene has CDR1 LNHDA and CDR2 SQIVND (reference sequence). This chain's CDR3 is CASTESGTRPAATQYF. The CDR3 DNA sequence: TGTGCCAGTACCGAGTCGGGGACTAGACCCGCGGCTACGCAGTATTTT. Full variable domain (rest looked up from reference TRBV19 and TRBJ2-3): DGGITQSPKYLFRKEGQNVTLSCEQNLNHDAMYWYRQDPGQGLRLIYYSQIVNDFQKGDIAEGYSVSREKKESFPLTVTSAQKNPTAFYLCASTESGTRPAATQYFGPGTRLTVL.

This clone was counted only a few times. J is TRBJ1-2 and V is TRBV11-2; no firm D call. V was shortened by 2 bases and J by 7 bases, with 8 bases between the two germline ends. The CDR3 is made up of 12 amino acids. The germline CDR1 and CDR2 sequences are SGHAT and FQNNGV. In nucleotides, the CDR3 is TGTGCCAGCAGCTTATATCAATCTGGCTACACCTTC. Translating gives CASSLYQSGYTF.

The chain couples TRBV19 to TRBJ2-1; TRBD1 is a possible D gene (5 bases). CDR1 LNHDA and CDR2 SQIVND come from the germline V gene (reference sequence). V gave up 6 bases and J gave up 4 bases, with 10 bases separating them. The length of the CDR3 is 13 residues. This chain's CDR3 is CASSPTVYNEQFF. In DNA form, the CDR3 reads TGTGCCAGTAGCCCGACAGTTTACAATGAGCAGTTCTTC.

This clone appeared a few times. The genes are TRBV27 and TRBJ2-1, with 12 bases that match TRBD2. Germline V gene data show CDR1 as MNHEY and CDR2 as SMNVEV (reference sequence). The CDR3 is 17 amino acids. V was clipped by 2 bases and J by 6 bases; unmatched bases: 8. DNA for the CDR3: TGTGCCAGCAGTTTAAGAGGGCTAGCGGGGGGGACCAATGAGCAGTTCTTC. It codes for CASSLRGLAGGTNEQFF.

This clone has only one observation. This chain links TRBV7-8 with TRBJ2-5; 9 bases line up with TRBD1. The trim removed 4 bases at V and 4 bases at J, leaving 16 bases unmatched. Per the germline V gene, CDR1 is SGHVS and CDR2 is FQNEAQ. The CDR3 consists of 18 residues. This CDR3 reads CASSSADWRQGGAETQYF. In nucleotides, the CDR3 is TGTGCCAGCAGCTCGGCGGATTGGCGACAGGGGGGAGCAGAGACCCAGTACTTC.

The rearrangement joins TRBV5-1 to TRBJ2-5; D is tentatively TRBD1 or TRBD2 (6 bases each). V dropped 0 bases and J dropped 0 bases, with 18 bases sitting between them. Germline CDR1 SGHRS, CDR2 YFSETQ. The CDR3 runs to 18 residues. CDR3 sequence reads: CASSLAAQSGAHQETQYF. The CDR3, as DNA: TGCGCCAGCAGCTTGGCGGCCCAATCGGGGGCTCACCAAGAGACCCAGTACTTC. Combining the CDR3 with reference TRBV5-1 and TRBJ2-5 gives the whole variable domain KAGVTQTPRYLIKTRGQQVTLSCSPISGHRSVSWYQQTPGQGLQFLFEYFSETQRNKGNFPGRFSGRQFSNSRSEMNVSTLELGDSALYLCASSLAAQSGAHQETQYFGPGTRLLVL.

In DNA form, the CDR3 reads TGTGCCAGCAGTGTCCCAGGGGGGGGTTCCTCCATACCCCTCCACTTT. Translating it yields CASSVPGGGSSIPLHF. This chain joins TRBV6-1 and TRBJ1-6; TRBD1 aligns across 7 bases. Germline V gives CDR1 MNHNS, CDR2 SASEGT. There are 16 residues in the CDR3. The V segment lost 4 bases and the J segment 12 bases; nucleotides outside the gene matches: 15.